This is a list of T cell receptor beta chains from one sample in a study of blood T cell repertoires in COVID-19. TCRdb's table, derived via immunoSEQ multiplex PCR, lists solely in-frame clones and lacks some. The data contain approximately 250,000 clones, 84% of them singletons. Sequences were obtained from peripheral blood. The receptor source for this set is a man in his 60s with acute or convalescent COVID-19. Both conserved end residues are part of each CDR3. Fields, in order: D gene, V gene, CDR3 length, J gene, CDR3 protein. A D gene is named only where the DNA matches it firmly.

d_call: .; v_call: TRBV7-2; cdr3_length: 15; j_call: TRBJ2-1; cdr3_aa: CASSLGRGPYNEQFF
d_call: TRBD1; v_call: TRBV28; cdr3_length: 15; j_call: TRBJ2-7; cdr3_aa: CASSFGQVPPYEQYF
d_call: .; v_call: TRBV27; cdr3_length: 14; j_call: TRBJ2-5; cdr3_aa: CASSLWGSKETQYF
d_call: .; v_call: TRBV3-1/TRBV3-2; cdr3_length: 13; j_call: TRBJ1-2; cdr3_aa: CASSQERRDGYTF
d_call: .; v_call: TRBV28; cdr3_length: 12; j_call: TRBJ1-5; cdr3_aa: CASSVQRKPQHF
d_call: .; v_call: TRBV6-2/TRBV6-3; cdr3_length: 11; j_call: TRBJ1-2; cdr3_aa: CASSTTYGYTF
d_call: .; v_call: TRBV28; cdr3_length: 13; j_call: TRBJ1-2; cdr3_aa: CASRNEQVVGYTF
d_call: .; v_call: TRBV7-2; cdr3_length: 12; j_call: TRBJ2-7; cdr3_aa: CASSSQGYEQYF
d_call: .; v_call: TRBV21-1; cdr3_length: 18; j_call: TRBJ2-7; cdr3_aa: CASTLWGQGGRREYEQYF
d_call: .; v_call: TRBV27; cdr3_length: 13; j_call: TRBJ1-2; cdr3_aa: CASSFGRDYGYTF
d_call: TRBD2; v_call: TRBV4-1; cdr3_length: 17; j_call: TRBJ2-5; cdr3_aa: CASSQDRSSGGPETQYF
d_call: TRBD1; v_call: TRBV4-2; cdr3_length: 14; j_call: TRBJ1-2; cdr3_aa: CASSQDTGVRGYTF
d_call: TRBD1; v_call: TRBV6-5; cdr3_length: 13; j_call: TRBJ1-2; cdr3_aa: CASSLTGNYGYTF
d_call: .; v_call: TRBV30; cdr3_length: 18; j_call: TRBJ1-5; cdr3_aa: CAWSVQESRYRSNQPQHF
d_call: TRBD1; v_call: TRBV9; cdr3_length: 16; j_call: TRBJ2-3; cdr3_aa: CASSLEGAPATDTQYF
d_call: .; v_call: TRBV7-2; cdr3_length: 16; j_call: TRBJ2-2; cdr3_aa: CASSLLGAANTGELFF
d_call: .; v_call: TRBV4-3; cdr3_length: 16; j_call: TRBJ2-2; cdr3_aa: CASSQDSRGWTGELFF
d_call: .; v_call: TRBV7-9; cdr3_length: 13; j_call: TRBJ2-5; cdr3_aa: CASGLWGAETQYF
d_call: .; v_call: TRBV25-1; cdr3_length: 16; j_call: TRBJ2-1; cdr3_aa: CASSELEGHNYNEQFF
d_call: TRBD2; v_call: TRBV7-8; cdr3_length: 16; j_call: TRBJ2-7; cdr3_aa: CASSLARGGSLYEQYF
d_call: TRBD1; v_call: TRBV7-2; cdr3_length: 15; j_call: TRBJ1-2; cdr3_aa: CASSLAAGGSYGYTF
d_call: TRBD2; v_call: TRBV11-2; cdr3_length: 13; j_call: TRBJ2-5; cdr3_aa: CASSFSGQETQYF
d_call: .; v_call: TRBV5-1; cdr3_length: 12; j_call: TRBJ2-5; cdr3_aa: CASSLAGETQYF
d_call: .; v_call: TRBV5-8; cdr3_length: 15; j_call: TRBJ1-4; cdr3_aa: CASSLVGRVREKLFF
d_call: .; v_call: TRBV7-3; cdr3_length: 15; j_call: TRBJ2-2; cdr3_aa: CASSFQGGNTGELFF
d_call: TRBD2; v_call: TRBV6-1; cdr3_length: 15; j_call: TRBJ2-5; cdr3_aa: CASSELAGGQETQYF
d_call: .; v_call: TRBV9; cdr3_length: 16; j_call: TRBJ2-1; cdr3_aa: CASSAYGALDNNEQFF
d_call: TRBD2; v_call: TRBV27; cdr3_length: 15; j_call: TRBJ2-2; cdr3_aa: CASSPGTNLPGELFF
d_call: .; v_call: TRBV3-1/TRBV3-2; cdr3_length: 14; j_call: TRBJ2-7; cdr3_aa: CASSQQGNAYEQYF
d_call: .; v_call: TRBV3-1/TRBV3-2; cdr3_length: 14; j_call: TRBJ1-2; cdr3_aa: CASSQLDSRAGYTF
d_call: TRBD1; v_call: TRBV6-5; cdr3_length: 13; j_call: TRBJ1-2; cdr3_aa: CASRGQGRYGYTF
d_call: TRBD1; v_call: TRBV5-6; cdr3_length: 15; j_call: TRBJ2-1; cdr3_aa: CASSPVDRANNEQFF
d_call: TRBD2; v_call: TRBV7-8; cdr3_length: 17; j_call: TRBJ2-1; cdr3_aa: CASSPFGLAGAYNEQFF
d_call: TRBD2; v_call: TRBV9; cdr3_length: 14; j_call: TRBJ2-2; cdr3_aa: CASSVEGRGGELFF
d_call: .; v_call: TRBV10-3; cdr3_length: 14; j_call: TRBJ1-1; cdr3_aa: CAIRSGEMNTEAFF
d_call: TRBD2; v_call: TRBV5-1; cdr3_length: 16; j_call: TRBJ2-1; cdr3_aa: CASSLFVAGVRDEQFF
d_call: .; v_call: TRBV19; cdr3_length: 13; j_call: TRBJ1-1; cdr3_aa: CASSMDKGAEAFF
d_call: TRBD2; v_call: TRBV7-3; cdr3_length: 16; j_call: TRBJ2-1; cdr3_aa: CASSSSGTRGQGGQFF